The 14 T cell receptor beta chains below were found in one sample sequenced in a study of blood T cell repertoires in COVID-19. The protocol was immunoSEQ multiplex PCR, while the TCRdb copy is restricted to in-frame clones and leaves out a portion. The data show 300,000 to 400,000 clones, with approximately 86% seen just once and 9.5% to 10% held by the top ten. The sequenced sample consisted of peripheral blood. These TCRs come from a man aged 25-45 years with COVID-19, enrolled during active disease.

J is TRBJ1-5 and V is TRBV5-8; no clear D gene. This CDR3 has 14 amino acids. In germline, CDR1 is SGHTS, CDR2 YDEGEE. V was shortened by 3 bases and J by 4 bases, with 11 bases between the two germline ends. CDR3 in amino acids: CASSSRTGNQPQHF. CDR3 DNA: TGTGCCAGCAGCTCTAGGACGGGGAATCAGCCCCAGCATTTT.

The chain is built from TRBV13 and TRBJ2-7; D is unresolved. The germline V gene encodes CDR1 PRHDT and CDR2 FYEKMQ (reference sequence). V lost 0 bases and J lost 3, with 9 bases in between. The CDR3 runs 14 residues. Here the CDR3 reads CASSLGGGIYEQYF. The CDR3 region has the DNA TGTGCCAGCAGCTTAGGTGGCGGTATCTACGAGCAGTACTTC.

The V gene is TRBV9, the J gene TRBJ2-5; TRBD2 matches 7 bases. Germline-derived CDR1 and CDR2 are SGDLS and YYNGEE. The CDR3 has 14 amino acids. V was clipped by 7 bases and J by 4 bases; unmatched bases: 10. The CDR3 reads CASGGVSARETQYF. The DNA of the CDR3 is TGTGCCAGCGGGGGGGTTAGTGCGCGAGAGACCCAGTACTTC.

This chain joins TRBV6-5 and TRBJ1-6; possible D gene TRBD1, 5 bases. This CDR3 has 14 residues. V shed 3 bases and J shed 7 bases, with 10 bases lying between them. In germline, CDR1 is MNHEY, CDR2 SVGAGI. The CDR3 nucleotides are TGTGCCAGCAGTTATTCGGGGGAAAATTCACCCCTCCACTTT. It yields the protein CASSYSGENSPLHF.

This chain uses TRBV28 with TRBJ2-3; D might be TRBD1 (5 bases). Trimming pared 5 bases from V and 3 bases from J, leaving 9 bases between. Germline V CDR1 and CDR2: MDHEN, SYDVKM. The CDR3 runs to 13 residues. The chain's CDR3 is CASSPQGTDTQYF. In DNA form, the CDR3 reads TGTGCCAGCAGTCCTCAGGGTACAGATACGCAGTATTTT.

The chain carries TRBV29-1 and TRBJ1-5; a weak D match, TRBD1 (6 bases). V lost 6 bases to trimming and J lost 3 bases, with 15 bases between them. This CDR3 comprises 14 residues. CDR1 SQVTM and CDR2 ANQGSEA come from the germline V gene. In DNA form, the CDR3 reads TGCAGCGTGGCAGATACAGGGTCCAATCAGCCCCAGCATTTT. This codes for CSVADTGSNQPQHF. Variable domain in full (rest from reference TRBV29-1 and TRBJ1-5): SAVISQKPSRDICQRGTSLTIQCQVDSQVTMMFWYRQQPGQSLTLIATANQGSEATYESGFVIDKFPISRPNLTFSTLTVSNMSPEDSSIYLCSVADTGSNQPQHFGDGTRLSIL.

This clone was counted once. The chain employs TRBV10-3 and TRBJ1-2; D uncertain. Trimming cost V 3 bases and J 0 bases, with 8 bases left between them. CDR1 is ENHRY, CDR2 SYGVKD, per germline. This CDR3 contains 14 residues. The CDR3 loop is CAISEEVPNYGYTF. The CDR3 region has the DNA TGTGCCATCAGTGAAGAGGTACCTAACTATGGCTACACCTTC.

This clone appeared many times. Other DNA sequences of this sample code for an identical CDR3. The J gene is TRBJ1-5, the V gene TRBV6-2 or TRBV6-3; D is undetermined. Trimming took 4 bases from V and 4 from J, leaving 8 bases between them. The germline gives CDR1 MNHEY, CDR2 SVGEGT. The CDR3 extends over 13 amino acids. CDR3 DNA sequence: TGTGCCAGCAGTTCTACGACTAATCAGCCCCAGCATTTT. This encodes CASSSTTNQPQHF.

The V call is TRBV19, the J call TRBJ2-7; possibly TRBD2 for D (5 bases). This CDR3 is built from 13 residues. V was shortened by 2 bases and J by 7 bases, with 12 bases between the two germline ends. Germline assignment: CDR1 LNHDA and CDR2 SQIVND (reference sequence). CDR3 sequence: CASSINRGEEQYF. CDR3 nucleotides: TGTGCCAGTAGTATAAACCGGGGAGAAGAGCAGTACTTC.

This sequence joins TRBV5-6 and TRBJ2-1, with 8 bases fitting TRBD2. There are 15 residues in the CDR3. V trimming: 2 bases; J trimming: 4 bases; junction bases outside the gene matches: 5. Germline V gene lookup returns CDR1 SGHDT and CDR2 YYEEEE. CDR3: CASSLGLADYNEQFF. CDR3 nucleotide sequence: TGTGCCAGCAGCTTAGGACTAGCTGATTACAATGAGCAGTTCTTC.

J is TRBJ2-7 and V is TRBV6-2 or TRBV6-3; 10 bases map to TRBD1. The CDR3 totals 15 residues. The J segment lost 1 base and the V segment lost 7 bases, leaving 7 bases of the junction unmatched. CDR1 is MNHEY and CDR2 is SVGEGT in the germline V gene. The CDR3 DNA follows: TGTGCCAGCATCCCCGGGACAGGGGCTTCCTACGAGCAGTACTTC. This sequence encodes CASIPGTGASYEQYF.

CDR3 residues: CASSLEQGYEQYF. The CDR3 bases are TGTGCCAGCAGCTTAGAACAGGGTTACGAGCAGTACTTC. The chain couples TRBV7-6 to TRBJ2-7; TRBD1 is a possible D gene (6 bases). The germline V gene has CDR1 SGHVS and CDR2 FNYEAQ. The CDR3 covers 13 residues. Between the trimmed V and J ends, which lost 1 base and 4 bases, there was a span of 8 bases. The full variable domain, rest sourced from reference TRBV7-6 and TRBJ2-7, is GAGVSQSPRYKVTKRGQDVALRCDPISGHVSLYWYRQALGQGPEFLTYFNYEAQQDKSGLPNDRFSAERPEGSISTLTIQRTEQRDSAMYRCASSLEQGYEQYFGPGTRLTVT.

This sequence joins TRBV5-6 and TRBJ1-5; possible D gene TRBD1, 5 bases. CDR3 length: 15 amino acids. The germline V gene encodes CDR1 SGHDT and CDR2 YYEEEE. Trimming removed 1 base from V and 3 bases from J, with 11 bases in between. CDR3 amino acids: CASSLTQGLNQPQHF. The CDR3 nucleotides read TGTGCCAGCAGCTTGACGCAGGGACTCAATCAGCCCCAGCATTTT. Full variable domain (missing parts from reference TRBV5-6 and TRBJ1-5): DAGVTQSPTHLIKTRGQQVTLRCSPKSGHDTVSWYQQALGQGPQFIFQYYEEEERQRGNFPDRFSGHQFPNYSSELNVNALLLGDSALYLCASSLTQGLNQPQHFGDGTRLSIL.

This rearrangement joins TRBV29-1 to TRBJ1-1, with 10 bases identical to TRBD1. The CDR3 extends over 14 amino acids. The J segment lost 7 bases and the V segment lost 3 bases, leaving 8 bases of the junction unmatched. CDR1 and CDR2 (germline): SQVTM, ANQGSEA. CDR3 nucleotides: TGCAGCGTTGACTCTCGGACAGGGGGTATTGAAGCTTTCTTT. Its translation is CSVDSRTGGIEAFF.